This is a list of T cell receptor beta chains from one sample in a study of cytomegalovirus exposure and HLA in healthy donors. Here immunoSEQ multiplex PCR was the method, and the copy in TCRdb shows in-frame clones only, minus some. The data show more than 95,000 clones, approximately 69% seen once. The material sequenced was PBMCs. Receptors were obtained from a woman between 50 and 59 years old in good health and CMV-seropositive. Both conserved end residues are part of each CDR3. The D gene is left open where the match is weak. Not every row has a clone size; where given, it reads once, few, many or a size class.

NA	TRBV11-1	NA	TRBJ2-3	CASSLDEYYQSTDTQYF	TGTGCCAGCAGTCTAGATGAATACTACCAATCCACAGATACGCAGTATTTT
NA	TRBV7-2	NA	TRBJ1-2	CASSRPVGRDFTDGYTF	TGTGCCAGCAGCCGTCCGGTTGGCAGGGACTTCACGGATGGCTACACCTTC
NA	TRBV7-2	NA	TRBJ1-2	CASSPFDRGYTF	TGTGCCAGCAGCCCATTTGACAGGGGCTACACCTTC
TRBD1	TRBV5-6	NA	TRBJ2-2	CASSWGQGVGTGELFF	TGTGCCAGCAGCTGGGGACAGGGAGTAGGTACCGGGGAGCTGTTTTTT
NA	TRBV7-2	NA	TRBJ2-2	CASSLYWNTGELFF	TGTGCCAGCAGCTTATACTGGAACACCGGGGAGCTGTTTTTT
NA	TRBV2	NA	TRBJ1-1	CASSTGGTEAFF	TGTGCCAGCTCTACAGGTGGGACTGAAGCTTTCTTT
NA	TRBV27	NA	TRBJ1-1	CASRTGATEAFF	TGTGCCAGCAGGACAGGAGCCACTGAAGCTTTCTTT
TRBD1	TRBV19	few	TRBJ2-7	CASSIGQGAYEQYF	TGTGCCAGTAGTATTGGACAGGGGGCCTACGAGCAGTACTTC
NA	TRBV10-3	NA	TRBJ2-2	CAIRGQGLAGELFF	TGTGCCATCAGGGGGCAGGGTCTGGCCGGGGAGCTGTTTTTT
NA	TRBV4-3	NA	TRBJ1-1	CANSQQGSTEAFF	TGCGCCAACAGCCAACAGGGATCCACTGAAGCTTTCTTT
NA	TRBV7-2	few	TRBJ2-3	CASSLGMVSLF	TGTGCCAGCAGCTTAGGAATGGTTTCGCTATTT
TRBD2	TRBV30	few	TRBJ2-3	CAWSPLAGTDTQYF	TGTGCCTGGAGTCCACTAGCGGGAACAGATACGCAGTATTTT
TRBD2	TRBV6-6	few	TRBJ2-7	CASSRPGGLYEQYF	TGTGCCAGCAGTCGACCGGGGGGTCTCTACGAGCAGTACTTC
NA	TRBV5-1	NA	TRBJ2-3	CASSLVAGTDTQYF	TGCGCCAGCAGCTTGGTAGCCGGCACAGATACGCAGTATTTT
TRBD1	TRBV14	NA	TRBJ1-1	CASSRTGFSVDTEAFF	TGTGCCAGCAGCAGGACAGGGTTTTCGGTAGATACTGAAGCTTTCTTT
TRBD1	TRBV7-6	NA	TRBJ1-1	CASEPTGGVGTEAFF	TGTGCCAGCGAGCCGACAGGGGGTGTCGGCACTGAAGCTTTCTTT
TRBD2	TRBV7-3	NA	TRBJ2-1	CASSLMASGRNLGEQFF	TGTGCCAGCAGCTTAATGGCTAGCGGGAGGAATTTGGGTGAGCAGTTCTTC
TRBD1	TRBV18	NA	TRBJ1-1	CASSTLTGTEPHF	TGTGCCAGCTCAACCCTGACAGGGACGGAGCCCCACTTT
TRBD1	TRBV4-3	once	TRBJ2-5	CASSQGPWTGVGETQYF	TGCGCCAGCAGCCAAGGCCCCTGGACAGGGGTGGGTGAGACCCAGTACTTC
TRBD1	TRBV6-5	NA	TRBJ1-1	CASTAQGGTEAFF	TGTGCCAGCACCGCGCAGGGGGGCACTGAAGCTTTCTTT
TRBD1	TRBV4-3	NA	TRBJ2-7	CASSQNPAPPTQGWVYEQYF	TGCGCCAGCAGCCAAAACCCCGCCCCCCCCACACAGGGGTGGGTCTACGAGCAGTACTTC
TRBD1	TRBV20-1	once	TRBJ2-7	CTLDRGGEQYF	TGCACCTTAGACAGGGGGGGTGAGCAGTACTTC
NA	TRBV9	NA	TRBJ1-1	CASSIKSGTEAFF	TGTGCCAGCAGCATCAAATCGGGCACTGAAGCTTTCTTT
NA	TRBV4-2	NA	TRBJ2-5	CASSPGEGSAETQYF	TGTGCCAGCAGTCCCGGAGAGGGATCAGCAGAGACCCAGTACTTC
TRBD1	TRBV7-9	once	TRBJ1-3	CASSLGPDRDRRGNTIYF	TGTGCCAGCAGCCTAGGTCCCGACAGGGATCGGCGTGGAAACACCATATATTTT
NA	TRBV2	NA	TRBJ1-3	CASRRENTIYF	TGTGCCAGCAGGAGGGAAAACACCATATATTTT
TRBD2	TRBV30	NA	TRBJ2-1	CAWSDPLAGGSNEQFF	TGTGCCTGGAGCGATCCTTTAGCGGGAGGGTCGAATGAGCAGTTCTTC
TRBD2	TRBV5-4	NA	TRBJ2-1	CASSSGLAGGYNEQFF	TGTGCCAGCAGCTCCGGACTAGCGGGAGGCTACAATGAGCAGTTCTTC
NA	TRBV4-3	NA	TRBJ1-4	CASSQGAPRAGEKLFF	TGCGCCAGCAGCCAGGGAGCCCCCCGCGCAGGCGAAAAACTGTTTTTT
NA	TRBV15	few	TRBJ2-7	CATSNPGQTQYPSYEQYF	TGTGCCACCAGCAACCCCGGACAGACCCAATACCCTAGCTACGAGCAGTACTTC
NA	TRBV29-1	NA	TRBJ2-5	CSVAQFYGQETQYF	TGCAGCGTAGCCCAATTCTACGGACAGGAGACCCAGTACTTC
NA	TRBV27	NA	TRBJ2-7	CASSSTAAGQQYF	TGTGCCAGCAGTTCCACCGCCGCGGGACAGCAGTACTTC
TRBD1	TRBV10-2	NA	TRBJ1-1	CASSVRTGGNTEAFF	TGCGCCAGCAGTGTACGGACAGGGGGGAACACTGAAGCTTTCTTT
NA	TRBV29-1	NA	TRBJ2-3	CSVEDRGSTDTQYF	TGCAGCGTTGAAGACAGGGGAAGCACAGATACGCAGTATTTT
NA	TRBV10-1	NA	TRBJ2-7	CASPWGGDRPYEQYF	TGCGCCAGCCCCTGGGGAGGGGACAGGCCCTACGAGCAGTACTTC
NA	TRBV19	NA	TRBJ1-2	CASSHQRTNYGYTF	TGTGCCAGTAGTCATCAGCGCACTAACTATGGCTACACCTTC
TRBD2	TRBV7-6	NA	TRBJ2-1	CASSFSGRSGHEQFF	TGTGCCAGCAGCTTTAGCGGGAGGTCGGGCCATGAGCAGTTCTTC
TRBD1	TRBV11-3	NA	TRBJ2-2	CASSLGDRGTGELFF	TGTGCCAGCAGCTTAGGAGACAGGGGCACCGGGGAGCTGTTTTTT
NA	TRBV4-3	NA	TRBJ1-1	CASSQIGDLSRAPEAFF	TGCGCCAGCAGCCAAATCGGCGACCTGAGCAGGGCCCCTGAAGCTTTCTTT
TRBD1	TRBV5-8	NA	TRBJ1-4	CASSWTGPNEKLFF	TGTGCCAGCAGCTGGACAGGTCCTAATGAAAAACTGTTTTTT
TRBD1	TRBV9	NA	TRBJ1-2	CASSVVGQGAHGSGYTF	TGTGCCAGCAGCGTAGTGGGACAGGGGGCGCATGGTTCTGGCTACACCTTC
NA	TRBV19	NA	TRBJ2-5	CASAEQEKETQYF	TGTGCCAGTGCCGAACAGGAAAAAGAGACCCAGTACTTC
NA	TRBV18	few	TRBJ1-3	CASSPSEGGNTIYF	TGTGCCAGCTCACCATCAGAGGGTGGAAACACCATATATTTT
NA	TRBV2	NA	TRBJ1-5	CATHDGERGGLSNQPQHF	TGTGCCACACACGATGGGGAAAGGGGGGGTCTTAGCAATCAGCCCCAGCATTTT
TRBD1	TRBV9	NA	TRBJ1-5	CASSGGTENQPQHF	TGTGCCAGCAGCGGCGGGACAGAAAATCAGCCCCAGCATTTT
NA	TRBV30	NA	TRBJ1-1	CAWSPGGRTEAFF	TGTGCCTGGAGTCCTGGGGGGAGAACTGAAGCTTTCTTT